This TCR beta chain was sequenced during a study of blood T cell repertoires in COVID-19. About the research overall: Sites in the United States, Italy and Spain provided acute and convalescent COVID-19 samples.

Authors' methods: Reference gene primer amplification in the assay estimated nucleated cell counts. TCRdb's table, derived via immunoSEQ multiplex PCR, lists solely in-frame clones and lacks some. That table gives V, J and clone size, and the DNA gave D and trimming. This table holds a few hundred thousand clones, about 91% found once. Germline-derived CDR1 and CDR2 are MNHEY and SVGAGI. The CDR3 extends over 12 amino acids. The ends were cut back, 6 bases at V and 7 bases at J, with 9 bases in the middle. The sample taken for sequencing was peripheral blood. The rearrangement links TRBV6-5 to TRBJ2-2; D perhaps matches TRBD2 (5 bases). The TCR sequence derives from a woman aged 25 to 45 who had recovered from COVID-19. CDR3 loop: CASREAGGELFF. The CDR3 DNA follows: TGTGCCAGCAGGGAGGCGGGCGGGGAGCTGTTTTTT.